One and the same sample provided the 20 T cell receptor beta chains below, sequenced in a study of early T cells in non-severe SARS-CoV-2 infection. TCRdb re-called the 5' RACE reads through MiXCR, storing one row per CDR3 protein. The sample has some 60,000 distinct CDR3 sequences, roughly 13% seen once. This specimen consisted of whole blood, obtained at baseline. These receptors were obtained from an adult who was a healthcare worker with PCR-confirmed SARS-CoV-2 infection or an uninfected control (not recorded which).

This clonotype was observed a handful of times. CDR3 in amino acids: CASFVGGGTHTEAFF. DNA of the CDR3: TGCGCCAGCTTTGTAGGAGGGGGGACGCACACTGAAGCTTTCTTT. The chain has TRBV5-1 and TRBJ1-1; D may be TRBD1 (6 bases). Trimming stripped 7 bases from V and 3 bases from J, with 19 bases between. Germline CDR1 and CDR2: SGHRS and YFSETQ. CDR3 length equals 15 residues.

This clonotype has only a few counts. The chain links TRBV6-1 to TRBJ2-2; D remains unclear. CDR3 length: 13 amino acids. Germline V gene lookup returns CDR1 MNHNS and CDR2 SASEGT. V was shortened by 1 base and J by 7 bases, with 7 bases between the two germline ends. The DNA of the CDR3 is TGTGCCAGCAGTGAAGGAATGGTCGGGGAGCTGTTTTTT. This translates into CASSEGMVGELFF.

This clonotype was seen a handful of times. V is TRBV5-4 and J is TRBJ2-3, with TRBD2 as a possible D gene (5 bases). With 0 bases removed from V and 4 bases from J, the gap between germline ends came to 9 bases. CDR3 size: 14 residues. CDR1 SGHNT and CDR2 YYREEE come from the germline V gene (reference sequence). The CDR3 here is CASSLAGNADTQYF. The CDR3 DNA reads as TGTGCCAGCAGCTTGGCGGGAAACGCAGATACGCAGTATTTT.

This clonotype occurred many times. This chain links TRBV7-2 with TRBJ1-1; D is unresolved. The CDR3 loop spans 12 amino acids. Germline lookup yields CDR1 SGHTA and CDR2 FQGNSA. The V end was cut by 3 bases, the J end by 2 bases, with 4 bases between. The CDR3 DNA sequence: TGTGCCAGCAGCTTTAGTAACACTGAAGCTTTCTTT. The encoded protein is CASSFSNTEAFF. Combining the CDR3 with reference TRBV7-2 and TRBJ1-1 gives the whole variable domain GAGVSQSPSNKVTEKGKDVELRCDPISGHTALYWYRQSLGQGLEFLIYFQGNSAPDKSGLPSDRFSAERTGGSVSTLTIQRTQQEDSAVYLCASSFSNTEAFFGQGTRLTVV.

V usage is TRBV9 and J usage is TRBJ2-7; D gene uncertain. Trimming left V 3 bases short and J 5 bases short, with 15 bases between. CDR1 is SGDLS, CDR2 YYNGEE, per germline. The CDR3 consists of 14 residues. CDR3 sequence reads: CASSAAESRHEQYF. CDR3 bases: TGTGCCAGCAGCGCCGCGGAGTCAAGGCACGAGCAGTACTTC.

This clonotype was seen more than once but under ten times. The genes are TRBV9 and TRBJ1-4, with TRBD1 identical over 11 bases. The V segment lost 3 bases and the J segment 11 bases; nucleotides outside the gene matches: 9. The CDR3 totals 15 residues. Per germline, CDR1 SGDLS and CDR2 YYNGEE. CDR3 protein: CASSETPGQGEKLFF. For the CDR3, the DNA is TGTGCCAGCAGCGAAACCCCGGGACAGGGGGAGAAACTGTTTTTT.

At least ten counts were recorded for this clonotype. The rearrangement links TRBV6-2 or TRBV6-3 to TRBJ2-7, with D perhaps TRBD2 (6 bases). The V gene's germline CDR1 is MNHEY and CDR2 SVGEGT. The length of the CDR3 is 14 residues. The germline V and J ends were trimmed by 8 bases and 0 bases, with 14 bases remaining between them. CDR3 in amino acids: CASQTSRSSYEQYF. The CDR3 coding sequence is TGTGCCAGCCAAACTAGCAGGAGCTCCTACGAGCAGTACTTC.

A few counts support this clonotype. This rearrangement joins TRBV10-3 to TRBJ2-4; 11 bases match TRBD1. Trimming cost V 0 bases and J 6 bases; bases outside gene matches: 7. The CDR3 is 17 residues long. The germline CDR1 and CDR2 sequences are ENHRY and SYGVKD. This chain's CDR3 is CAISESSRTGGGNIQYF. The CDR3 region has the DNA TGTGCCATCAGTGAGTCGAGCAGGACAGGGGGCGGAAACATTCAGTACTTC.

This chain joins TRBV29-1 and TRBJ2-7; the D gene is possibly TRBD1 (7 bases). CDR1 and CDR2 (germline): SQVTM, ANQGSEA. The CDR3 contains 15 residues. With 1 base removed from V and 1 base from J, the gap between germline ends came to 14 bases. CDR3: CSVEGPGGKSYEQYF. CDR3 in DNA: TGCAGCGTTGAAGGCCCAGGGGGGAAATCCTACGAGCAGTACTTC.

This clonotype was counted at least ten times. The rearrangement links TRBV14 to TRBJ2-3, with 13 nucleotides matching TRBD2. The CDR3 totals 20 residues. Per germline, CDR1 SGHDN and CDR2 FVKESK. Trimming cost V 4 bases and J 3 bases; bases outside gene matches: 16. The CDR3: CASSRSPGLAGPGGTDTQYF. The CDR3 bases are TGTGCCAGCAGCCGATCACCGGGACTAGCGGGACCCGGGGGGACAGATACGCAGTATTTT.

This clonotype was seen a few times. The J gene is TRBJ2-5, the V gene TRBV6-5; D perhaps matches TRBD1 (5 bases). This CDR3 is 13 amino acids long. The V end was cut by 4 bases, the J end by 2 bases, with 8 bases between. Germline assignment: CDR1 MNHEY and CDR2 SVGAGI. The CDR3 spells CASSSGYQETQYF. DNA for the CDR3: TGTGCCAGCAGTTCAGGGTATCAAGAGACCCAGTACTTC.

In its sample, this clonotype was seen a few times. V usage is TRBV11-2 and J usage is TRBJ2-5; 8 positions agree with TRBD2. Trimming at V came to 0 bases and at J to 3 bases, leaving 3 bases not matched to a gene. The germline CDR1 and CDR2 sequences are SGHAT and FQNNGV. This CDR3 spans 15 amino acids. CDR3 coding DNA: TGTGCCAGCAGCTTAGACACTAGCGGTGAAGAGACCCAGTACTTC. Translated: CASSLDTSGEETQYF.

The sample holds a few counts of this clonotype. The chain is built from TRBV6-2 or TRBV6-3 and TRBJ1-6, with D perhaps matching TRBD1 (5 bases). V was shortened by 7 bases and J by 7 bases, with 17 bases between the two germline ends. The length of the CDR3 is 15 residues. Germline lookup yields CDR1 MNHEY and CDR2 SVGEGT. As DNA, the CDR3 is TGTGCCAGCACCCGACCGGCAGGGATGAATTCACCCCTCCACTTT. Translating gives CASTRPAGMNSPLHF.

This clonotype appeared a few times. The chain couples TRBV6-5 to TRBJ2-1, with D hard to call. Trimming took off 0 bases at V and 3 bases at J, with 12 bases between the two ends. In germline, CDR1 is MNHEY, CDR2 SVGAGI. The CDR3 loop spans 16 amino acids. CDR3 region: CASSYSSARFYNEQFF. In DNA form, the CDR3 reads TGTGCCAGCAGTTACTCGTCGGCCAGGTTCTACAATGAGCAGTTCTTC.

This clonotype was detected many times. J is TRBJ1-6 and V is TRBV5-4; D remains unclear. CDR3 length: 17 residues. Per germline, CDR1 SGHNT and CDR2 YYREEE (reference sequence). V lost 0 bases, J lost 0 bases, and 10 bases lay in between. The CDR3 DNA reads TGTGCCAGCAGCTTGGATCCCAGTCGCTCCTATAATTCACCCCTCCACTTT. Translation gives CASSLDPSRSYNSPLHF.

There are many counts of this clonotype. V gene TRBV7-8 combines with J gene TRBJ2-1, with 16 bases lining up with TRBD2. After removal of 0 bases from V and 12 bases from J, the junction contained 5 bases not matched to a gene. The CDR3 extends over 16 amino acids. The germline V gene encodes CDR1 SGHVS and CDR2 FQNEAQ. DNA of the CDR3: TGTGCCAGCAGCTTAGCGGGGACTAGCGGGGGGGCTAGGCAGTTCTTC. Translated, it gives CASSLAGTSGGARQFF. Full variable domain (outside the CDR3, taken from reference TRBV7-8 and TRBJ2-1): GAGVSQSPRYKVAKRGQDVALRCDPISGHVSLFWYQQALGQGPEFLTYFQNEAQLDKSGLPSDRFFAERPEGSVSTLKIQRTQQEDSAVYLCASSLAGTSGGARQFFGPGTRLTVL.

This clonotype was observed at least ten times. The CDR3 loop reads CASSLKAVGLAPEVKQYF. DNA for the CDR3: TGCGCCAGCAGCTTGAAGGCAGTCGGACTAGCCCCAGAAGTCAAGCAGTACTTC. The chain has TRBV5-1 and TRBJ2-7; 8 bases fit TRBD2. This CDR3 has 18 residues. Unmatched junction bases numbered 20, after V lost 1 base and J lost 8 bases. In germline, CDR1 is SGHRS, CDR2 YFSETQ.

This clonotype was seen many times. This chain joins TRBV28 and TRBJ1-6; no clear D gene. This CDR3 spans 12 amino acids. Germline CDR1 is MDHEN and CDR2 is SYDVKM. Trimming stripped 3 bases from V and 6 bases from J, with 3 bases between. CDR3 amino acids: CASSLFNSPLHF. The CDR3, as DNA: TGTGCCAGCAGTTTGTTTAATTCACCCCTCCACTTT.

This clonotype was recorded a few times. This chain uses TRBV5-5 with TRBJ2-7; D gene unclear. Trimming took 4 bases from V and 6 from J, leaving 8 bases between them. CDR1 is SGHKS, CDR2 YYEKEE, per germline (reference sequence). This CDR3 contains 11 residues. CDR3 coding DNA: TGTGCCAGCAGCCTCACCAGCGAGCAGTACTTC. This sequence encodes CASSLTSEQYF.

V gene TRBV6-1 combines with J gene TRBJ2-7; weak D call: TRBD1 (6 bases). The CDR3 is made up of 15 amino acids. V lost 2 bases to trimming and J lost 0 bases, with 11 bases between them. CDR1 and CDR2 from the germline V gene are MNHNS and SASEGT. The DNA of the CDR3 is TGTGCCAGCAGTGAAAACCAGGGGAGCTCCTACGAGCAGTACTTC. Its translation: CASSENQGSSYEQYF.